A selection of T cell receptor beta chains follows, all from one sample in a study of T cell responses to AZD1222 COVID-19 vaccine. Data came from immunoSEQ multiplex PCR; TCRdb stores just in-frame clones and leaves some out. Seen here are about 120,000 clones, 75% to 90% observed once, and the top ten hold approximately 3.1%. Sequenced material: peripheral blood, taken on day 0 of AZD1222 vaccination. These receptors all come from an adult in good health. CDR3s include the opening cysteine and the closing phenylalanine or tryptophan. A D gene is named only where the DNA matches it firmly. Not all rows give a size; the values are once, few, many and, for expanded clones, a class.

CDR3nt | CDR3aa | v_gene | abundance | d_gene | j_gene
TGTGCCAGCAGCCCCGCGGGACGGGACACTGAAGCTTTCTTT | CASSPAGRDTEAFF | TRBV9 | - | - | TRBJ1-1
TGTGCCAGCAGTGAGCAAGAGCGGGAGAACACCGGGGAGCTGTTTTTT | CASSEQERENTGELFF | TRBV25-1 | few | TRBD2 | TRBJ2-2
TGTGCCAGCAGCGAAAGTCCCATCAGTGTTCCCCCCAACTATGGCTACACCTTC | CASSESPISVPPNYGYTF | TRBV9 | - | - | TRBJ1-2
TGTGCCAGCGCCGCGAGCGACGAGCAGTACTTC | CASAASDEQYF | TRBV28 | few | - | TRBJ2-7
TGTGCCAGCAGCGGGGACGACAGGTCGAACACTGAAGCTTTCTTT | CASSGDDRSNTEAFF | TRBV7-6 | - | - | TRBJ1-1
TGTGCCAGCACCGAAGCCCGCGAGCAGTACTTC | CASTEAREQYF | TRBV7-9 | - | - | TRBJ2-7
TGTGCCAGCAGCCGGACAGGGTTGGCGCGGGCGGGGGCGGTCATTCAGTACTTC | CASSRTGLARAGAVIQYF | TRBV7-9 | - | - | TRBJ2-4
TGTGCCAGCAGTTACGGTGACTCCGAGCAGTACTTC | CASSYGDSEQYF | TRBV6-6 | - | - | TRBJ2-7
TGTGCCAGCAGATTCACAGATACGCAGTATTTT | CASRFTDTQYF | TRBV12-3/TRBV12-4 | once | - | TRBJ2-3
TGCGCCAGCAGCTTAGGGGACAGGGAAAGTAACTATGGCTACACCTTC | CASSLGDRESNYGYTF | TRBV5-1 | once | TRBD1 | TRBJ1-2
TGTGCCAGCTCACCACTCCCAAGTACGACCTACGAGCAGTACTTC | CASSPLPSTTYEQYF | TRBV18 | - | - | TRBJ2-7
TGTGCCAGCAGACCCCGGGGGGCACGGGAAAAACTGTTTTTT | CASRPRGAREKLFF | TRBV7-9 | - | - | TRBJ1-4
TGTGCCAGTTGTAGGGGCCAAGAGACCCAGTACTTC | CASCRGQETQYF | TRBV7-9 | - | - | TRBJ2-5
TGTGCCAGCAGTACCCGGACAGGGTACCTCTATGGCTACACCTTC | CASSTRTGYLYGYTF | TRBV28 | - | TRBD1 | TRBJ1-2
TGTGCCAGCAGCAAAGAGAAAGTCGGGGGGGCTAGCGGGAGTCCCCCTCGAGGAGAGCAGTACTTC | CASSKEKVGGASGSPPRGEQYF | TRBV21-1 | - | - | TRBJ2-7
TGCGCCAGCAGCCGGATTCTCGACAGGGCCTTTAATGAAAAACTGTTTTTT | CASSRILDRAFNEKLFF | TRBV4-3 | - | TRBD1 | TRBJ1-4
TGTGCCAGCAGCCTCCAGGGTTACGGCTACACCTTC | CASSLQGYGYTF | TRBV7-8 | - | - | TRBJ1-2
TGTGCCAGCAGTTTATTCGCTCGGGGGGGGTCCTACGAGCAGTACTTC | CASSLFARGGSYEQYF | TRBV27 | - | TRBD2 | TRBJ2-7
TGTGCCAGCAGTTCTCGGACTACTGGCACAGATACGCAGTATTTT | CASSSRTTGTDTQYF | TRBV28 | - | - | TRBJ2-3
TGTGCCAGCACCACGGGACAGGGGGCGCGAAGGGAGCAGTTCTTC | CASTTGQGARREQFF | TRBV2 | - | TRBD1 | TRBJ2-1
TGTGCCAGCAGCTCGCTGACTAGCGGGGAGCAGTTCTTC | CASSSLTSGEQFF | TRBV5-5 | - | TRBD2 | TRBJ2-1
TGTGCCAGCAGTTTAGCGCGCCAGCCCCAGCATTTT | CASSLARQPQHF | TRBV12-3/TRBV12-4 | once | - | TRBJ1-5
TGTGCCAGCAGTCTTAGACAGGGACAGGGGAATTCACCCCTCCACTTT | CASSLRQGQGNSPLHF | TRBV28 | - | TRBD1 | TRBJ1-6
TGCAGTGCTAGTCCGGTAGATGAGCAGTTCTTC | CSASPVDEQFF | TRBV20-1 | - | - | TRBJ2-1
TGTGCCAGCAGCCGACGAGGGACAGTATACGAGCAGTACTTC | CASSRRGTVYEQYF | TRBV3-1/TRBV3-2 | - | TRBD1 | TRBJ2-7
TGTGCCAGCAGGTGGGAAAACTATGGCTACACCTTC | CASRWENYGYTF | TRBV28 | - | - | TRBJ1-2
TGCGCCAGCAGGGGACGAGGAGGCGCGGAGACCCAGTACTTC | CASRGRGGAETQYF | TRBV5-1 | - | - | TRBJ2-5
TGTGCCAGCAGCTTAAAACAGGCCCGGCCCTTCTATGGCTACACCTTC | CASSLKQARPFYGYTF | TRBV7-3 | - | - | TRBJ1-2
TGTGCCAGCAGTTCCGTTTCTAGCTCCTACGAGCAGTACTTC | CASSSVSSSYEQYF | TRBV28 | - | - | TRBJ2-7
TGTGCCAGCAGCGCTGGACAGGCCTACTATGGCTACACCTTC | CASSAGQAYYGYTF | TRBV9 | - | TRBD1 | TRBJ1-2
TGTGCCAGCAGCCGGACAGGGGAGCGCGGCAATCAGCCCCAGCATTTT | CASSRTGERGNQPQHF | TRBV3-1/TRBV3-2 | - | TRBD1 | TRBJ1-5
TGTGCCAGCAGTTACGCGTACAGGTACGAGCAGTACTTC | CASSYAYRYEQYF | TRBV6-2/TRBV6-3 | - | - | TRBJ2-7
TGTGCCAGCAGCTTTTACAGGGGGCTCGGCTACACCTTC | CASSFYRGLGYTF | TRBV7-2 | once | TRBD1 | TRBJ1-2
TGTGCCAGCAGCTTCTCCAGACCTGAAAAACTGTTTTTT | CASSFSRPEKLFF | TRBV7-2 | - | - | TRBJ1-4
TGTGCCAGCAGTTATAAGGGGCCGTGGGACACCATATATTTT | CASSYKGPWDTIYF | TRBV6-7 | - | - | TRBJ1-3
TGTGCCAGCAGCTTACACCCAGATAATTCACCCCTCCACTTT | CASSLHPDNSPLHF | TRBV7-9 | few | - | TRBJ1-6
TGTGCCTGGAGTCCTGGACTGATAAACTATGGCTACACCTTC | CAWSPGLINYGYTF | TRBV30 | - | - | TRBJ1-2
TGTGCCAGCAGCGTAGGTCGAGGGTCCCTAAACTCCAATGAGCAGTTCTTC | CASSVGRGSLNSNEQFF | TRBV9 | - | - | TRBJ2-1
TGTGCCAGCAGCTTAGGCCTACTAGCGGGGGCCCACAGGGATGAGCAGTTCTTC | CASSLGLLAGAHRDEQFF | TRBV11-3 | - | TRBD2 | TRBJ2-1
TGTGCCAGCAGTTACTCTGGGACGGTTCCGCCCCAGCATTTT | CASSYSGTVPPQHF | TRBV6-5 | - | - | TRBJ1-5
TGTGCCAGCAGTTCCCCGCGGGGACGGATAAACATTCAGTACTTC | CASSSPRGRINIQYF | TRBV28 | - | - | TRBJ2-4
TGCGCCAGCAGCCAAGCCTACACTAGCGGGAGTAATGAGCAGTTCTTC | CASSQAYTSGSNEQFF | TRBV4-1 | - | TRBD2 | TRBJ2-1
TGCGCCAGCACACAGGGACCCACTGAAAAACTGTTTTTT | CASTQGPTEKLFF | TRBV5-1 | - | - | TRBJ1-4
TGTGCCAGCAGCGTAGGGCAGGGGCGCTCCTATAATTCACCCCTCCACTTT | CASSVGQGRSYNSPLHF | TRBV9 | once | - | TRBJ1-6
TGTGCCAGCAGTTCAGGGAGAGTTTATGGCTACACCTTC | CASSSGRVYGYTF | TRBV27 | few | - | TRBJ1-2
TGTGCCTGGAGTGGGACAGGGGGGGCCTATGGCTACACCTTC | CAWSGTGGAYGYTF | TRBV30 | - | TRBD1 | TRBJ1-2
TGTGCCAGCAGCTTCGGACAGATGCCCTACGAGCAGTACTTC | CASSFGQMPYEQYF | TRBV5-4 | - | - | TRBJ2-7
TGCGCCAGCAGCCCTCAAGGGGGTTACTCTGGAAACACCATATATTTT | CASSPQGGYSGNTIYF | TRBV5-1 | - | - | TRBJ1-3
TGTGCCAGCAGTGAACGACGACAGGGGGACGGCTACACCTTC | CASSERRQGDGYTF | TRBV2 | once | TRBD1 | TRBJ1-2
TGTGCCTGGAGATCAGGGGCGGGCTATGGCTACACCTTC | CAWRSGAGYGYTF | TRBV30 | - | - | TRBJ1-2
TGCGCCAGCAGCGAGGACCTTAAGGGGCTGAACACTGAAGCTTTCTTT | CASSEDLKGLNTEAFF | TRBV10-1 | - | - | TRBJ1-1
TGCGCCAGCAGCCAGGTCGGAGGGCGCGGGGCCAACGTCCTGACTTTC | CASSQVGGRGANVLTF | TRBV4-1 | - | - | TRBJ2-6
TGTGCCAGCAGCTTAGCGCTAGCGGGCATTCACAATGAGCAGTTCTTC | CASSLALAGIHNEQFF | TRBV7-2 | - | TRBD2 | TRBJ2-1